This TCR beta chain comes out of a study of Ad26.COV2.S vaccination and SARS-CoV-2 variants. TCRdb keeps only in-frame clones here, not all; method: immunoSEQ multiplex PCR. This sample yields 300,000 to 450,000 clones, of which roughly 94% are seen a single time; around 4.2% belongs to the top ten. This TCR was recovered from a human donor who had recovered from COVID-19. Sequenced material: peripheral blood, taken after recovery from COVID-19.

The CDR3 sequence is CASSYSRLAGRETQYF. CDR3 in DNA: TGTGCCAGCAGTTACTCTAGACTAGCGGGGAGGGAGACCCAGTACTTC. The chain combines TRBV6-2 or TRBV6-3 with TRBJ2-5; 11 nucleotides agree with TRBD2. There are 16 residues in the CDR3. With V trimmed by 0 bases and J by 5 bases, 5 bases remained unmatched. CDR1 is MNHEY and CDR2 is SVGEGT in the germline V gene.